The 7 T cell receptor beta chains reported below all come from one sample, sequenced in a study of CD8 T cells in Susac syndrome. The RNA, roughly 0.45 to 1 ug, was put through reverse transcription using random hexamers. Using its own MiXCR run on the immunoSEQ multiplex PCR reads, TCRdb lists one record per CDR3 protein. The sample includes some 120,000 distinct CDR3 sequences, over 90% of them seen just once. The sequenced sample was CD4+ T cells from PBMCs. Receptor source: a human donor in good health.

CDR3 residues: CSARRGEETQYF. Written as DNA, the CDR3 is TGCAGTGCTAGACGCGGGGAAGAGACCCAGTACTTC. The rearrangement joins TRBV20-1 to TRBJ2-5; D possibly corresponds to TRBD2 (6 bases). The CDR3 is 12 amino acids. Trimming shortened V by 2 bases and J by 3 bases, and 7 bases separated the two germline ends. Germline CDR1 is DFQATT and CDR2 is SNEGSKA (reference sequence).

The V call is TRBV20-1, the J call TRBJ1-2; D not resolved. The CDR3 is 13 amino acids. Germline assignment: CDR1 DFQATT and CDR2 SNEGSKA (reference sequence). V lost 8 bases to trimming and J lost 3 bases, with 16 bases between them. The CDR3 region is CSTNPDGYYGYTF. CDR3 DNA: TGCAGTACGAACCCCGACGGATACTATGGCTACACCTTC.

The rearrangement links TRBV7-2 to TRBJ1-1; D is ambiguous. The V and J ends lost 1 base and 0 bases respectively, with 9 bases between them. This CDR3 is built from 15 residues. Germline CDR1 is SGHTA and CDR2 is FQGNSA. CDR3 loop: CASSLVWAVNTEAFF. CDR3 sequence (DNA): TGTGCCAGCAGCTTAGTATGGGCAGTGAACACTGAAGCTTTCTTT.

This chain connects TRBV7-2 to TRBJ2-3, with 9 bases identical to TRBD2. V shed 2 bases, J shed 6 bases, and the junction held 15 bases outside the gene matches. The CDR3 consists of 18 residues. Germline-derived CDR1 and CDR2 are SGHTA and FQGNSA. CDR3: CASSLTIAGASGLDTQYF. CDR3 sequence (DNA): TGTGCCAGCAGCTTAACGATAGCGGGGGCCTCGGGATTGGATACGCAGTATTTT.

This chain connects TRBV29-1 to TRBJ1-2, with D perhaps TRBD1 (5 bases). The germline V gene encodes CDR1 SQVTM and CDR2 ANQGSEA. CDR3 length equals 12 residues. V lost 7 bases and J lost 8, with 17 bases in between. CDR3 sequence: CSARGEARGYTF. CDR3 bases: TGCAGCGCCCGAGGGGAGGCCCGAGGCTACACCTTC. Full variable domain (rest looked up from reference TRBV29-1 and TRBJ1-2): SAVISQKPSRDICQRGTSLTIQCQVDSQVTMMFWYRQQPGQSLTLIATANQGSEATYESGFVIDKFPISRPNLTFSTLTVSNMSPEDSSIYLCSARGEARGYTFGSGTRLTVV.

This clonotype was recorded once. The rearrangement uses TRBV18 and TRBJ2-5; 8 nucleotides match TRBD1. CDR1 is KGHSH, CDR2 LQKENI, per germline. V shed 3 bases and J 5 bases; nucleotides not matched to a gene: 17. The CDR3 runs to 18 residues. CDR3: CASSPTAIPGGIGETQYF. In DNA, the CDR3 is TGTGCCAGCTCACCGACTGCTATCCCAGGGGGCATCGGGGAGACCCAGTACTTC.

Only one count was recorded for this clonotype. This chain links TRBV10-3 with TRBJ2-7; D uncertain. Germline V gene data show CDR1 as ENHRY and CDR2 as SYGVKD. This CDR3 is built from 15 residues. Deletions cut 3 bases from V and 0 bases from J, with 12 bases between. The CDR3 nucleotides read TGTGCCATCAGTGAATCCCCCCGAAGCTCCTACGAGCAGTACTTC. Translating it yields CAISESPRSSYEQYF.